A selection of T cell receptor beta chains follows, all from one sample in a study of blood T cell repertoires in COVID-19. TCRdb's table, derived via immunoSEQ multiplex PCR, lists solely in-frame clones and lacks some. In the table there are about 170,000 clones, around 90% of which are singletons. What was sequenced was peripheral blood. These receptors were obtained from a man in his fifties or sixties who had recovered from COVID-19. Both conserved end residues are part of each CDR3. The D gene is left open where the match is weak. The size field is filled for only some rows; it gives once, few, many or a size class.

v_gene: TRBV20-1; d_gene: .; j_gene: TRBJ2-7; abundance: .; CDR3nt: TGCAGTGCTAGAACGCGGGAGCAGTACTTC; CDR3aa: CSARTREQYF
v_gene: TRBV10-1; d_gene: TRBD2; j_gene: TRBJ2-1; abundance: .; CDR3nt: TGCGCCAGCAGAAGGGGGCCTAGCGGGGCCTACAATGAGCAGTTCTTC; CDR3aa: CASRRGPSGAYNEQFF
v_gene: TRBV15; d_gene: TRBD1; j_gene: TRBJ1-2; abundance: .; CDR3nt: TGTGCCACCAGCAGCACCGGGGCTGGACAGGCCGGGACCTTC; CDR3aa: CATSSTGAGQAGTF
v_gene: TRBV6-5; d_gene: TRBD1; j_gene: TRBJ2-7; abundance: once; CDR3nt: TGTGCCAGCAGTCCGAGGACAGGGGAGCCCTACGAGCAGTACTTC; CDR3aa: CASSPRTGEPYEQYF
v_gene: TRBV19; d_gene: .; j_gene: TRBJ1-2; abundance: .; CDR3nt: TGTGCCAGTAGTATCCGGGGGAATGGCTACACCTTC; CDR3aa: CASSIRGNGYTF
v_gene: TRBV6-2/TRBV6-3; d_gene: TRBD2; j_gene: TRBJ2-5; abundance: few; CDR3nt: TGTGCCAGCAGTTACTCGAGTCGGCTAGCGGGGGCTCAAGAGACCCAGTACTTC; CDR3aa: CASSYSSRLAGAQETQYF
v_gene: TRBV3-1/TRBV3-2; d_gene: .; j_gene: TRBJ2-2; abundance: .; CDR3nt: TGTGCCAGCAGCCAAAGTCTCCAGGGCCCCGGGGAGCTGTTTTTT; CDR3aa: CASSQSLQGPGELFF
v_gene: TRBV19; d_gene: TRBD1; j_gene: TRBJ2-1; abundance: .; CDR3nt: TGTGCCAGTAGTATAGACCTGACAGGGAGCTCCTACAATGAGCAGTTCTTC; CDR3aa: CASSIDLTGSSYNEQFF
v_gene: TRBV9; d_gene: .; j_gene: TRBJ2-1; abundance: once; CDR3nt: TGTGCCAGCAGCGTAGTTTCGGGGGTGGGCAATGAGCAGTTCTTC; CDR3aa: CASSVVSGVGNEQFF
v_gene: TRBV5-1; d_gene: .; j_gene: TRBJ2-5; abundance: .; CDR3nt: TGCGCCAGCAGCTTGGTTAACAGACAAGAGACCCAGTACTTC; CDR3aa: CASSLVNRQETQYF
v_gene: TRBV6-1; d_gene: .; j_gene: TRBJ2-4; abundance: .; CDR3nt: TGTGCCAGCAGTGACCGGGTTGGCAAAAACATTCAGTACTTC; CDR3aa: CASSDRVGKNIQYF
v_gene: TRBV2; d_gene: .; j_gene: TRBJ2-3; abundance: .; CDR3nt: TGTGCCAGCACCGTATCAGGGTATACGCAGTATTTT; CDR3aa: CASTVSGYTQYF
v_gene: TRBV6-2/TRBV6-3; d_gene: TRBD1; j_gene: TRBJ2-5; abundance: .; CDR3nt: TGTGCCAGCAGTTACCCTAATTCAGGGGGCGGAGAGACCCAGTACTTC; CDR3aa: CASSYPNSGGGETQYF
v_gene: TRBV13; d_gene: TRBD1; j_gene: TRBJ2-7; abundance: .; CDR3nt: TGTGCCAGCAGCCTGGGACAGGGGGCTTTATACGAGCAGTACTTC; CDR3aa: CASSLGQGALYEQYF
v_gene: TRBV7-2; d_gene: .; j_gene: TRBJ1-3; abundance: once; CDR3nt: TGTGCCAGCAGCTTATGGGTGGGCAGAGACTCTGGAAACACCATATATTTT; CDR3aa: CASSLWVGRDSGNTIYF